The next 2 T cell receptor beta chains were all read from a single sample in a study of cytomegalovirus exposure and HLA in healthy donors. Both 60 Vbeta primers and 13 Jbeta primers went into the PCR. Profiled with immunoSEQ multiplex PCR; TCRdb holds only in-frame clones, not every one. Of 150,000 to 250,000 clones in the sample, 82% were seen once. Sample: PBMCs. These receptors all come from a woman aged 45 to 65 in good health and CMV-seropositive.

The V gene is TRBV4-3, the J gene TRBJ2-7; D gene uncertain. Germline loops: CDR1 LGHNA, CDR2 YSLEER. The CDR3 spans 15 residues. The ends were cut back, 1 base at V and 0 bases at J, with 10 bases in the middle. The CDR3 DNA is TGCGCCAGCAGCCAAGCCACAGACCGCTCCTACGAGCAGTACTTC. Its translation: CASSQATDRSYEQYF.

This clone showed up just once. This sequence joins TRBV28 and TRBJ1-1; no clear D gene. This CDR3 comprises 16 residues. V was clipped by 2 bases and J by 1 base, with 14 bases between them. CDR1 and CDR2 (germline): MDHEN, SYDVKM. The CDR3 is CASSLLGDETNTEAFF. The CDR3, as DNA: TGTGCCAGCAGTTTACTGGGAGATGAAACGAACACTGAAGCTTTCTTT.